These T cell receptor beta chains were read from a single sample in a study of CD8 T cells in ankylosing spondylitis. MiXCR was run by TCRdb on the 5' RACE reads, yielding one entry per CDR3 protein. The repertoire holds 120,000 to 150,000 distinct CDR3 sequences, with approximately 9.2% as singletons. Specimen: synovial fluid, either unsorted or a sorted T cell fraction (not recorded which). The receptors stem from a male donor with ankylosing spondylitis. The CDR3 runs from the conserved cysteine through the conserved F or W. A D gene is named only where the DNA matches it firmly. Only part of the rows carry a size: once, few, many, or a class if the clone is expanded.

TRBV27	TRBJ1-1	TRBD1	many	16	CASRPRQGSGGTEAFF	TGTGCCAGCAGACCCCGACAGGGGTCCGGTGGCACTGAAGCTTTCTTT
TRBV7-2	TRBJ2-3	NA	many	14	CASSFGVGTDTQYF	TGTGCCAGCAGCTTCGGGGTGGGCACAGATACGCAGTATTTT
TRBV18	TRBJ2-5	TRBD1	once	16	CASSPRQGVREETQYF	TGTGCCAGCTCACCCCGACAGGGGGTTAGAGAAGAGACCCAGTACTTC
TRBV20-1	TRBJ2-7	TRBD2	few	16	CSARRFSGAPSYEQYF	TGCAGTGCTAGACGCTTTAGCGGGGCTCCCTCCTACGAGCAGTACTTC
TRBV7-2	TRBJ2-5	TRBD2	many	15	CASSSGLALQETQYF	TGTGCCAGCAGCTCGGGACTAGCTCTCCAAGAGACCCAGTACTTC
TRBV2	TRBJ1-2	NA	many	15	CASSEVRTARSGYTF	TGTGCCAGCAGCGAAGTCAGGACAGCTAGGAGTGGCTACACCTTC
TRBV20-1	TRBJ1-1	NA	few	16	CSARVRTELMNTEAFF	TGCAGTGCTAGAGTAAGGACAGAGTTAATGAACACTGAAGCTTTCTTT
TRBV29-1	TRBJ1-2	NA	many	10	CSVRTHGYTF	TGCAGCGTTAGGACACATGGCTACACCTTC
TRBV5-1	TRBJ2-7	TRBD1	few	14	CASSWGTGAYEQYF	TGCGCCAGCAGCTGGGGGACAGGAGCCTACGAGCAGTACTTC
TRBV20-1	TRBJ1-6	NA	few	11	CSARDEVALHF	TGCAGTGCTAGAGATGAGGTGGCCCTCCACTTT
TRBV2	TRBJ2-7	NA	few	14	CASSAGAGGGEQYF	TGTGCCAGCAGTGCGGGGGCAGGGGGAGGCGAGCAGTACTTC
TRBV29-1	TRBJ2-3	TRBD2	few	13	CSVSGGGTDTQYF	TGCAGCGTGTCGGGGGGGGGCACAGATACGCAGTATTTT
TRBV12-3/TRBV12-4	TRBJ2-6	TRBD1	many	17	CASSWGTGGAGANVLTF	TGTGCCAGCAGTTGGGGGACAGGGGGCGCTGGGGCCAACGTCCTGACTTTC
TRBV4-3	TRBJ2-3	TRBD2	many	17	CASSQGPAGVFADTQYF	TGCGCCAGCAGCCAAGGCCCAGCGGGAGTGTTTGCAGATACGCAGTATTTT
TRBV2	TRBJ1-4	TRBD1	few	13	CASAGTGREKLFF	TGTGCCAGTGCCGGGACAGGCCGGGAAAAACTGTTTTTT
TRBV18	TRBJ2-7	NA	many	13	CASSPGHGYEQYF	TGTGCCAGCTCACCAGGGCACGGCTACGAGCAGTACTTC
TRBV6-5	TRBJ2-3	NA	many	16	CASSYSRGRGTDTQYF	TGTGCCAGCAGTTACTCGAGGGGCAGGGGCACAGATACGCAGTATTTT
TRBV7-9	TRBJ2-2	TRBD1	few	16	CASRLDRGPNTGELFF	TGTGCCAGCAGGCTTGACAGGGGTCCGAACACCGGGGAGCTGTTTTTT
TRBV5-1	TRBJ2-7	NA	NA	11	CASSVGGVQYF	TGCGCCAGCAGCGTCGGCGGTGTGCAGTACTTC
TRBV28	TRBJ1-5	TRBD1	many	14	CASRGQASNQPQHF	TGTGCCAGCAGGGGACAGGCTAGCAATCAGCCCCAGCATTTT
TRBV28	TRBJ1-2	TRBD1	few	15	CASSPGTGVDYGYTF	TGTGCCAGCAGTCCTGGGACAGGGGTTGACTATGGCTACACCTTC
TRBV28	TRBJ2-3	TRBD1	few	16	CASSSLGTGVRDTQYF	TGTGCCAGCAGTTCCCTTGGGACAGGGGTAAGAGATACGCAGTATTTT
TRBV5-1	TRBJ1-2	NA	NA	14	CATRTDITNYGYTF	TGCGCCACTCGGACAGACATCACTAACTATGGCTACACCTTC
TRBV7-3	TRBJ2-1	NA	many	13	CASSPQVYNEQFF	TGTGCCAGCAGCCCACAGGTGTACAATGAGCAGTTCTTC
TRBV20-1	TRBJ2-5	NA	many	13	CSARDLGLETQYF	TGCAGTGCTAGAGATTTAGGGCTGGAGACCCAGTACTTC
TRBV6-2/TRBV6-3	TRBJ2-5	NA	many	13	CASSYLYQETQYF	TGTGCCAGCAGTTACCTGTACCAAGAGACCCAGTACTTC
TRBV24-1	TRBJ2-3	TRBD1	many	15	CATSEPGQGAYTQYF	TGTGCCACCAGTGAACCGGGACAGGGGGCCTATACGCAGTATTTT
TRBV7-3	TRBJ1-2	TRBD1	many	13	CASSDGTGNGYTF	TGTGCCAGCAGCGACGGGACAGGGAATGGCTACACCTTC
TRBV29-1	TRBJ2-3	TRBD2	many	13	CSVRTSGIDTQYF	TGCAGCGTGCGGACTAGCGGGATAGATACGCAGTATTTT
TRBV25-1	TRBJ2-2	TRBD1	few	15	CASSRQGTGTGELFF	TGTGCCAGCAGCCGACAGGGTACGGGCACCGGGGAGCTGTTTTTT
TRBV9	TRBJ1-1	NA	many	12	CASSVGAGEAFF	TGTGCCAGCAGCGTAGGTGCGGGAGAAGCTTTCTTT
TRBV27	TRBJ1-3	NA	many	15	CASSLKAFSGNTIYF	TGTGCCAGCAGTTTAAAAGCTTTCTCTGGAAACACCATATATTTT
TRBV28	TRBJ2-1	NA	NA	11	CASSLRSEQFF	TGTGCCAGCAGTTTAAGGTCTGAGCAGTTCTTC
TRBV11-1	TRBJ2-1	TRBD2	many	18	CASSGRTSGLRSYNEQFF	TGTGCCAGCAGCGGCCGGACTAGCGGTTTAAGGTCCTACAATGAGCAGTTCTTC
TRBV5-6	TRBJ2-3	NA	once	14	CASWGLESADTQYF	TGTGCCAGCTGGGGCCTAGAGAGCGCAGATACGCAGTATTTT
TRBV20-1	TRBJ2-7	TRBD1	few	13	CSAPIRQGHEQYF	TGCAGTGCTCCTATCCGACAGGGTCACGAGCAGTACTTC